Below are 21 T cell receptor beta chains sequenced from a single sample in a study of T-cell memory formation after mild COVID-19. TCRdb fed the 5' RACE reads into MiXCR, producing one record per CDR3 protein. The sample holds approximately 560,000 distinct CDR3 sequences; approximately 15% are singletons and the top ten take around 7.8%. The sequenced material came from PBMCs or a T cell subset sorted from them (not recorded which). The receptors shown here come from an adult woman who had mild COVID-19 (a few samples of this study predate the infection). Cell type and time point are not known.

This clonotype was seen more than once but under ten times. The chain has TRBV7-9 and TRBJ2-7, with 7 bases matching TRBD2. The ends lost 7 bases at V and 2 bases at J; junction bases unmatched: 8. CDR1 and CDR2 (germline): SEHNR, FQNEAQ (reference sequence). The CDR3 extends over 14 amino acids. The CDR3 DNA is TGTGCCAGCACAAGGGACTACCCCACCTACGAGCAGTACTTC. This translates into CASTRDYPTYEQYF.

The chain links TRBV18 to TRBJ2-3; D ambiguous. The germline gives CDR1 KGHSH, CDR2 LQKENI. This CDR3 has 12 amino acids. The germline V and J ends were trimmed by 6 bases and 8 bases, with 12 bases remaining between them. The chain's CDR3 is CASSADSSTQYF. The CDR3 DNA sequence: TGTGCCAGCTCCGCCGACTCCAGTACGCAGTATTTT.

This clonotype has a count of ten or more. The chain joins TRBV9 to TRBJ2-1, with 8 bases fitting TRBD2. The CDR3 is made up of 12 amino acids. Germline V gives CDR1 SGDLS, CDR2 YYNGEE. The V segment lost 4 bases and the J segment 13 bases; nucleotides outside the gene matches: 7. The DNA of the CDR3 is TGTGCCAGCAGCTCACACCGGGGGGGTCAGTTCTTC. As protein: CASSSHRGGQFF.

The rearrangement uses TRBV19 and TRBJ2-1, with a possible D match to TRBD2 (6 bases). V lost 1 base and J 6 bases, leaving 16 bases between the germline ends. In germline, CDR1 is LNHDA, CDR2 SQIVND (reference sequence). CDR3 length: 16 residues. The CDR3, as DNA: TGTGCCAGTAGTATAGGGAGGGCCTCGTTCCGCAATGAGCAGTTCTTC. The encoded protein is CASSIGRASFRNEQFF.

The V call is TRBV5-1, the J call TRBJ2-1, with 8 bases matching TRBD2. This CDR3 region has 16 residues. The germline CDR1 and CDR2 sequences are SGHRS and YFSETQ. V shed 2 bases and J 5 bases; nucleotides not matched to a gene: 9. DNA for the CDR3: TGCGCCAGCAGCTTAATAGCGGGGTCTCGGGACAATGAGCAGTTCTTC. Its protein product is CASSLIAGSRDNEQFF.

The CDR3 spells CATSDWTSGRHPSYNEQFF. The CDR3 nucleotides are TGTGCCACCAGTGATTGGACTAGCGGGAGGCACCCCTCCTACAATGAGCAGTTCTTC. The chain uses TRBV24-1 and TRBJ2-1; 14 positions agree with TRBD2. V shed 2 bases and J 0 bases; nucleotides not matched to a gene: 5. CDR3 size: 19 residues. The germline gives CDR1 KGHDR, CDR2 SFDVKD.

V usage is TRBV24-1 and J usage is TRBJ2-3, with TRBD1 matching 8 bases. The CDR3 is 16 amino acids. J gave up 6 bases and V 2 bases, and 9 bases lay outside the gene matches. CDR1 is KGHDR and CDR2 is SFDVKD in the germline V gene. The CDR3 sequence is CATSDWPGQVSDTQYF. CDR3 DNA: TGTGCCACCAGTGATTGGCCGGGACAGGTCTCGGATACGCAGTATTTT.

V is TRBV3-1 and J is TRBJ1-1; no firm D call. This CDR3 has 11 amino acids. Trimming left V 6 bases short and J 4 bases short, with 6 bases between. Germline V lookup: CDR1 LGHDT, CDR2 YNNKEL (reference sequence). CDR3 nucleotides: TGTGCCAGCAGGGCGAGCACTGAAGCTTTCTTT. Protein sequence: CASRASTEAFF.

The V and J genes are TRBV2 and TRBJ2-1; 9 bases line up with TRBD1. J gave up 5 bases and V 4 bases, and 3 bases lay outside the gene matches. CDR3 length equals 14 residues. Germline-derived CDR1 and CDR2 are SNHLY and FYNNEI. In nucleotides, the CDR3 is TGTGCCAGCAGTGGGGACAGGGTGAACAATGAGCAGTTCTTC. Translated: CASSGDRVNNEQFF.

The table lists this clonotype with a few counts. The rearrangement uses TRBV4-1 and TRBJ2-2; 9 bases agree with TRBD2. V lost 0 bases to trimming and J lost 3 bases; unmatched junction nucleotides: 5. CDR1 is MGHRA and CDR2 is YSYEKL in the germline V gene. The CDR3 is made up of 17 amino acids. CDR3 sequence: CASSQDKASGDTGELFF. The CDR3 DNA is TGCGCCAGCAGCCAAGATAAGGCTAGCGGGGACACCGGGGAGCTGTTTTTT.

V is TRBV18 and J is TRBJ2-3, with 7 bases aligning to TRBD2. CDR3 length: 17 amino acids. V gave up 5 bases and J gave up 0 bases; unmatched junction bases: 11. In germline, CDR1 is KGHSH, CDR2 LQKENI. For the CDR3, the DNA is TGTGCCAGCTCAGCACTGCTAGCGGTTGCTAGCACAGATACGCAGTATTTT. Translated, it gives CASSALLAVASTDTQYF.

The chain employs TRBV7-8 and TRBJ2-6; D is undetermined. Germline V lookup: CDR1 SGHVS, CDR2 FQNEAQ. V lost 1 base to trimming and J lost 4 bases, with 11 bases between them. CDR3 length equals 16 residues. CDR3 loop: CASSLGGRLGANVLTF. The CDR3 nucleotides are TGTGCCAGCAGCTTAGGTGGGCGTTTGGGGGCCAACGTCCTGACTTTC. The full variable domain, in which reference TRBV7-8 and TRBJ2-6 provide the parts outside the CDR3, is GAGVSQSPRYKVAKRGQDVALRCDPISGHVSLFWYQQALGQGPEFLTYFQNEAQLDKSGLPSDRFFAERPEGSVSTLKIQRTQQEDSAVYLCASSLGGRLGANVLTFGAGSRLTVL.

This clonotype has a count of ten or more. The rearrangement links TRBV6-6 to TRBJ2-7; unclear D gene. CDR1 MNHNY and CDR2 SVGAGI come from the germline V gene (reference sequence). V was shortened by 2 bases and J by 5 bases, with 10 bases between the two germline ends. The CDR3 totals 13 residues. The CDR3 bases are TGTGCCAGCAGTTACGCTCAGCCACACGAGCAGTACTTC. Residues: CASSYAQPHEQYF.

Here the CDR3 reads CASSLAGTGARDTQYF. CDR3 nucleotide sequence: TGTGCCAGCAGCTTAGCAGGAACGGGGGCCAGAGATACGCAGTATTTT. The rearrangement links TRBV7-9 to TRBJ2-3; perhaps D is TRBD1 or TRBD2 (6 bases each). The V gene lost 0 bases and the J gene lost 5 bases, with 15 bases spanning the gap. Germline CDR1 SEHNR, CDR2 FQNEAQ (reference sequence). The CDR3 loop spans 16 amino acids.

This clonotype was detected only a few times. The chain recombines TRBV9 with TRBJ2-5; 9 bases match TRBD2. The V segment lost 3 bases and the J segment 1 base; nucleotides outside the gene matches: 10. Germline loops: CDR1 SGDLS, CDR2 YYNGEE. CDR3 length equals 17 residues. The CDR3 DNA reads as TGTGCCAGCAGCGGACGACTAGCGGTTCCGGGCCAAGAGACCCAGTACTTC. Protein product: CASSGRLAVPGQETQYF.

This clonotype appeared many times. This chain links TRBV7-9 with TRBJ2-3; 10 nucleotides agree with TRBD1. The CDR3 runs 17 residues. Germline V gives CDR1 SEHNR, CDR2 FQNEAQ (reference sequence). Losses at the gene ends were 5 bases for V and 3 bases for J; bases not matched to a gene: 11. CDR3 DNA: TGTGCCAGCAGCCCCCCCAGACAGGGGGCGCCTACAGATACGCAGTATTTT. Translation gives CASSPPRQGAPTDTQYF.

This clonotype was detected a few times. The V call is TRBV9, the J call TRBJ2-6, with D perhaps TRBD1 or TRBD2 (5 bases each). The V end was cut by 2 bases, the J end by 4 bases, with 13 bases between. Germline assignment: CDR1 SGDLS and CDR2 YYNGEE. This CDR3 contains 16 residues. CDR3 bases: TGTGCCAGCAGCGTCCTTTCGGGGCCCGGGGCCAACGTCCTGACTTTC. It encodes CASSVLSGPGANVLTF.

The chain recombines TRBV19 with TRBJ2-7, with D perhaps matching TRBD1 (5 bases). This CDR3 has 13 amino acids. The ends were cut back, 4 bases at V and 0 bases at J, with 7 bases in the middle. CDR1 and CDR2 from the germline V gene are LNHDA and SQIVND (reference sequence). The CDR3 DNA reads TGTGCCAGTAGTACGACAGTCTCCTACGAGCAGTACTTC. This translates into CASSTTVSYEQYF.

In this sample, this clonotype turned up a few times. The chain recombines TRBV30 with TRBJ2-3; TRBD1 agrees at 10 bases. There are 15 residues in the CDR3. Germline CDR1 reads GTSNPN; CDR2 reads SVGIG (reference sequence). The V and J ends lost 7 bases and 3 bases, in that order; junction bases with no gene match: 10. The CDR3 spells CAFLPRGQGTDTQYF. CDR3 nucleotide sequence: TGTGCCTTTCTGCCCCGGGGACAGGGGACAGATACGCAGTATTTT.

This clonotype was counted between two and nine times. The V gene is TRBV15, the J gene TRBJ2-7; 7 bases are shared with TRBD2. V was clipped by 0 bases and J by 5 bases; unmatched bases: 7. CDR3 length: 15 amino acids. CDR1 LNHNV and CDR2 YYDKDF come from the germline V gene (reference sequence). This CDR3 is CATSRDPGGENEQYF. CDR3 in DNA: TGTGCCACCAGCAGAGATCCTGGGGGGGAAAACGAGCAGTACTTC. Looking up the rest from reference TRBV15 and TRBJ2-7 gives the full variable domain: DAMVIQNPRYQVTQFGKPVTLSCSQTLNHNVMYWYQQKSSQAPKLLFHYYDKDFNNEADTPDNFQSRRPNTSFCFLDIRSPGLGDTAMYLCATSRDPGGENEQYFGPGTRLTVT.

The table lists this clonotype with a few counts. The rearrangement links TRBV9 to TRBJ1-1; D is perhaps TRBD1 (6 bases). V was cut by 1 base and J by 1 base, with 11 bases left in between. The CDR3 spans 15 residues. Looked up from germline, CDR1 is SGDLS and CDR2 is YYNGEE. The CDR3: CASSVRGNSNTEAFF. The CDR3 DNA follows: TGTGCCAGCAGCGTAAGGGGGAACTCGAACACTGAAGCTTTCTTT.